This paragraph covers one TCR beta chain sequence. Antigen: not known. The CDR3 loop spans 14 amino acids. Germline CDR1 SNHLY, CDR2 FYNNEI. Trimming removed 10 bases at V and 3 bases at J, with 18 bases between. Naive CD8 cells were CD45RO-negative, positively selected for CCR7, excluding terminally differentiated effector memory CD45RA+ cells. The record originates from a study of shared clonotypes between healthy human individuals. Turning to the study itself: Donor ages ranged 18 to 49 years: a couple of women, a few men. Points from the study as a whole: Among non-shared clonotypes, generation probabilities were lower than among those shared by all four donors. An effect of sequencing depth on clonotype sharing among donors was expected. Although depth was large, rarefaction showed that sequencing of the sorted subsets was incomplete.

The data were produced by immunoSEQ multiplex PCR, yet TCRdb's version contains in-frame clones alone and is incomplete. The table shows roughly 600,000 clones, with about 98% occurring only once. This TCR came from a man aged 25-45 years in good health. The sequenced sample consisted of naive CD8+ T cells sorted from blood. V gene TRBV2 combines with J gene TRBJ2-5; D may be TRBD2 (6 bases). This CDR3 reads CATPAGIAEETQYF. Written as DNA, the CDR3 is TGTGCCACACCGGCGGGAATCGCTGAAGAGACCCAGTACTTC.